The T cell receptor beta chain described here comes from a study of blood T cells in healthy people across ages (dated by TCRdb to the mid-2010s). In the study overall: Template switching captured roughly one uniquely barcoded TCR beta cDNA molecule per two T cells in model experiments. The study measured age-related changes in TCR beta repertoire diversity using deep sequencing normalized with unique cDNA molecular identifiers. Using the same blood draw, the study looked at two additional independent replicas of 1 million unique cDNA reads for two donors, one aged 18 to 30 and the other aged 80 or older. The donors were divided into four age groups: young (average approximately 17 years), middle-aged (approximately 41), aged (about 60) and long-lived (about 79). To avoid experimental bias, donors of different ages were spread randomly across the sequencing lanes.

Donors were 39 systemically healthy Caucasian individuals from Russia aged 6 to 90 years. Roughly 10 milliliters of peripheral blood were collected from each donor into EDTA-treated Vacutainer tubes. PBMCs were isolated by Ficoll-Paque density-gradient centrifugation, with at least 7 million obtained per sample. Trizol reagent was used to extract total RNA from the PBMCs, yielding at least 6 micrograms per sample. Naive CD45RAhigh/CD27high T cell percentages were measured by flow cytometry on a PBMC aliquot from every donor. CDR1 and CDR2 (MNHEY, SVGAGI) derive from the germline V gene. V and J are trimmed by 6 bases and 3 bases, and the gene matches miss 10 bases of the junction. The CDR3, cysteine through phenylalanine, is 16 amino acids long. The kept DNA is CDR3 alone, 48 bases in frame from the first base. The library came from 5' RACE. Sequencer: Illumina HiSeq 2500. A second PCR of about 6 to 11 cycles was run with a J-beta primer mix and a sample-barcoded 5' primer. A template-switch 5' adaptor carrying 12 random nucleotides introduced a unique molecular identifier onto each TCR beta cDNA molecule. Each sample yielded at least 3 million CDR3-containing paired-end reads. First-strand cDNA was synthesized from all RNA with the Mint cDNA synthesis kit, primed by a TRBC-specific oligonucleotide. After uracil-DNA glycosylase treatment, a first 18-cycle PCR used universal primers M1SS and BC2_uni_R on all cDNA. As for how the authors treated the data: For normalization, 1 million high-quality reads were randomly selected from each sample, with every read carrying a distinct molecular identifier. Instead of being binned into consensus sequences, reads that shared molecular identifiers were thrown out. MiTCR, run with a Q25 quality threshold and the strictest error-elimination algorithm, handled CDR3 identification, clonotype clustering and error correction. A nonparametric unseen species model with Euler transformation was used to estimate a lower bound on total TCR beta diversity. Starting from the raw public reads, TCRdb applied fastp trimming at Q25, assembled clones with MiXCR and retained in-frame beta chains. Here each entry gathers all rows of one CDR3 protein and keeps the most common genes and DNA. TCRdb, not the original authors, processed these V and J calls. The sample has about 1,400,000 distinct CDR3 sequences on record, approximately 59% of them singletons. The ten largest make up 5% to 7% of the sample.

This clonotype has more than one count but fewer than ten. Its antigen is unknown. Base-call qualities are not available, and no considerably larger clone is one nucleotide away. Findings and caveats that apply to the study as a whole: The percentage of naive T cells measured by flow cytometry correlated strongly with observed TCR beta diversity. Donor CMV infection status was unknown, potentially confounding age-related changes in expanded clonotypes. Conclusive comparison of naive and antigen-experienced compartments was prevented by the profiling of bulk unsorted PBMCs. Total diversity estimates from one million sequenced T cells were considered lower bounds and underestimates. Compared with the aged group, more naive CD4+ T cells, fewer expanded clones and increased TCR diversity were shown by the long-lived group, suggesting age selection. As age increased, observed TCR beta diversity per million T cells dropped in a roughly linear way, and a significant reduction was already evident by age 40.

This TCR was sampled from a man in his late teens or twenties in good health. This chain joins TRBV6-5 to TRBJ2-3, with TRBD2 identical over 9 junction bases. Sequencing was carried out using blood. The nucleotide sequence reads TGTGCCAGCAGCCGCGGGGGGGCCGGTGGGACAGATACGCAGTATTTT. Translated, this is CASSRGGAGGTDTQYF.